The 25 T cell receptor beta chains in this list originate from one sample, sequenced in a study of shared clonotypes between healthy human individuals. Method: immunoSEQ multiplex PCR; TCRdb's copy keeps in-frame clones and lacks some. This sample has around 510,000 clones, with around 78% found just once. The source material was PBMCs. Every receptor here comes from a woman aged 40-49 years in good health. Some clones in this sample may be carry-over from other donors' samples.

The J gene is TRBJ2-5, the V gene TRBV4-2; 11 nucleotides align to TRBD2. TRBJ2-7 matches the DNA end more closely, so the J call is doubtful. Germline loops: CDR1 LGHNA, CDR2 YNFKEQ. The CDR3 covers 15 residues. The CDR3, as DNA: TGTGCCAGCAGCCAGACACTAGCGGGAGCCTACGAGCAGTACTTC. This encodes CASSQTLAGAYEQYF.

This chain connects TRBV28 to TRBJ1-5, with TRBD1 matching 9 bases. The CDR3 contains 16 residues. V gave up 4 bases and J gave up 6 bases; unmatched junction bases: 10. CDR1 and CDR2 (germline): MDHEN, SYDVKM. The CDR3 DNA reads as TGTGCCAGCAGTTCCAGGGACAGGGAGACGGGTCAGCCCCAGCATTTT. Residues: CASSSRDRETGQPQHF. Full variable domain (rest looked up from reference TRBV28 and TRBJ1-5): DVKVTQSSRYLVKRTGEKVFLECVQDMDHENMFWYRQDPGLGLRLIYFSYDVKMKEKGDIPEGYSVSREKKERFSLILESASTNQTSMYLCASSSRDRETGQPQHFGDGTRLSIL.

The V gene is TRBV11-2, the J gene TRBJ2-5; 10 bases line up with TRBD2. V gave up 6 bases and J gave up 4 bases; unmatched junction bases: 5. The germline V gene has CDR1 SGHAT and CDR2 FQNNGV. The CDR3 has 14 residues. The CDR3 DNA reads TGTGCCAGCAGTCCTAGCGGGAGTTTAGAGACCCAGTACTTC. This codes for CASSPSGSLETQYF.

This sequence joins TRBV7-3 and TRBJ2-1; TRBD2 matches 7 bases. Trimming removed 2 bases from V and 9 bases from J; junction bases left unmatched: 13. This CDR3 region has 16 residues. Germline V gene sequence: CDR1 SGHTA, CDR2 FQGTGA. The CDR3 is CASSLAPPGGYSEQFF. The CDR3 region has the DNA TGTGCCAGCAGCTTAGCCCCCCCGGGAGGTTATAGTGAGCAGTTCTTC.

This sequence joins TRBV9 and TRBJ1-2; 9 positions agree with TRBD1. Germline V gene sequence: CDR1 SGDLS, CDR2 YYNGEE. The CDR3 sequence is 15 residues long. Unmatched junction bases numbered 6, after V lost 3 bases and J lost 3 bases. The CDR3 DNA follows: TGTGCCAGCAGCGATTCGGGACAGGGATACTATGGCTACACCTTC. It encodes CASSDSGQGYYGYTF.

The chain uses TRBV15 and TRBJ2-1, with a tentative D call TRBD2 (5 bases). The CDR3 contains 22 residues. V lost 1 base, J lost 0 bases, and 28 bases lay in between. Germline V CDR1 and CDR2: LNHNV, YYDKDF (reference sequence). CDR3 DNA: TGTGCCACCAGCAGAGTGGGCAGGACGACTACTAGTATGCTAGGCTCCTACAATGAGCAGTTCTTC. It codes for CATSRVGRTTTSMLGSYNEQFF.

This clone showed up many times. J is TRBJ1-2 and V is TRBV27; D may be TRBD1 (5 bases). Germline loops: CDR1 MNHEY, CDR2 SMNVEV (reference sequence). This CDR3 contains 13 residues. The V gene lost 2 bases and the J gene lost 8 bases, with 12 bases spanning the gap. The CDR3: CASSLQGGPGYTF. The CDR3, as DNA: TGTGCCAGCAGTTTACAGGGCGGCCCAGGCTACACCTTC.

The genes are TRBV4-3 and TRBJ2-7; TRBD1 aligns across 9 bases. Germline CDR1 LGHNA, CDR2 YSLEER. This CDR3 is 17 amino acids long. Trimming removed 0 bases from V and 7 bases from J; junction bases left unmatched: 13. The CDR3 DNA follows: TGCGCCAGCAGCCAAGATCCCCCCGGGGGACAGGGTGAAGAGCAGTACTTC. Protein product: CASSQDPPGGQGEEQYF.

The V call is TRBV30, the J call TRBJ1-3; D is perhaps TRBD1 (5 bases). CDR1 is GTSNPN and CDR2 is SVGIG in the germline V gene (reference sequence). CDR3 length: 13 residues. Trimming took 4 bases from V and 1 from J, leaving 8 bases between them. The CDR3 protein is CAWNDRSGNTIYF. CDR3 in DNA: TGTGCCTGGAATGACAGATCTGGAAACACCATATATTTT.

The chain is built from TRBV7-6 and TRBJ2-2, with a weak D call TRBD1 (5 bases). There are 17 residues in the CDR3. The V end was cut by 2 bases, the J end by 1 base, with 14 bases between. The germline CDR1 and CDR2 sequences are SGHVS and FNYEAQ. This chain's CDR3 is CASSLRTLIGNTGELFF. The DNA of the CDR3 is TGTGCCAGCAGCTTAAGGACATTGATAGGGAACACCGGGGAGCTGTTTTTT.

This sequence joins TRBV2 and TRBJ2-6; D ambiguous. The length of the CDR3 is 15 residues. Trimming took 7 bases from V and 0 from J, leaving 10 bases between them. Germline V gene sequence: CDR1 SNHLY, CDR2 FYNNEI. In DNA form, the CDR3 reads TGTGCCAGCATCCGGACCATCTCTGGGGCCAACGTCCTGACTTTC. This codes for CASIRTISGANVLTF. The full variable domain, with the rest looked up from reference TRBV2 and TRBJ2-6, is EPEVTQTPSHQVTQMGQEVILRCVPISNHLYFYWYRQILGQKVEFLVSFYNNEISEKSEIFDDQFSVERPDGSNFTLKIRSTKLEDSAMYFCASIRTISGANVLTFGAGSRLTVL.

The V and J genes are TRBV11-2 and TRBJ2-3; 9 bases are a match to TRBD1. Germline V CDR1 and CDR2: SGHAT, FQNNGV. The ends lost 5 bases at V and 6 bases at J; junction bases unmatched: 9. The CDR3 consists of 15 residues. CDR3: CASSETGGGLDTQYF. As DNA, the CDR3 is TGTGCCAGCAGCGAAACAGGGGGCGGTTTGGATACGCAGTATTTT.

J is TRBJ1-3 and V is TRBV7-9, with 7 bases aligning to TRBD1. The CDR3 consists of 16 residues. V lost 4 bases to trimming and J lost 0 bases; unmatched junction nucleotides: 6. Germline CDR1 and CDR2: SEHNR and FQNEAQ (reference sequence). The CDR3 spells CASSSRTGASGNTIYF. The CDR3 DNA reads TGTGCCAGCAGCTCGAGAACAGGGGCCTCTGGAAACACCATATATTTT.

This clone was seen a handful of times. The chain uses TRBV19 and TRBJ1-5; D perhaps matches TRBD1 (5 bases). Germline V gene lookup returns CDR1 LNHDA and CDR2 SQIVND (reference sequence). V lost 5 bases, J lost 6 bases, and 11 bases lay in between. The CDR3 length is 13 residues. The DNA for the CDR3 is TGTGCCAGTAGTCAATCCGGGACTCAGCCCCAGCATTTT. The encoded protein is CASSQSGTQPQHF.

V gene TRBV29-1 combines with J gene TRBJ2-3, with 9 positions matching TRBD2. Germline lookup yields CDR1 SQVTM and CDR2 ANQGSEA. This CDR3 region has 15 residues. Trimming took 8 bases from V and 3 from J; bases not matched to a gene: 12. CDR3 sequence reads: CSSGGSGSWTDTQYF. The CDR3 DNA reads TGCAGCTCAGGGGGTAGCGGGAGTTGGACAGATACGCAGTATTTT.

This chain connects TRBV19 to TRBJ1-2; tentatively, D is TRBD1 (5 bases). Germline CDR1 and CDR2: LNHDA and SQIVND (reference sequence). The CDR3 totals 15 residues. Trimming left V 3 bases short and J 8 bases short, with 19 bases between. CDR3 amino acids: CASSITFPQGGGYTF. In DNA, the CDR3 is TGTGCCAGTAGTATTACCTTCCCCCAGGGTGGAGGCTACACCTTC.

The CDR3 sequence: CASSPRQSSGRYEQFF. The CDR3 region has the DNA TGTGCCAGCAGCCCCCGTCAGAGTAGCGGGAGGTATGAGCAGTTCTTC. The chain uses TRBV7-3 and TRBJ2-1; 10 bases fit TRBD2. Germline V gene data show CDR1 as SGHTA and CDR2 as FQGTGA. The V segment lost 5 bases and the J segment 8 bases; nucleotides outside the gene matches: 12. The CDR3 contains 16 residues.

The chain joins TRBV18 to TRBJ2-2, with a possible D match to TRBD1 (7 bases). CDR3 length: 18 amino acids. V was clipped by 4 bases and J by 8 bases, with 26 bases between them. In germline, CDR1 is KGHSH, CDR2 LQKENI. CDR3 in amino acids: CASSLRQGAAGTTGELFF. DNA for the CDR3: TGTGCCAGCTCACTTCGACAGGGCGCGGCGGGGACAACTGGGGAGCTGTTTTTT.

About this clone: The sample carries other DNA sequences with the same CDR3. This chain uses TRBV15 with TRBJ2-5, with a tentative D call TRBD1 (6 bases). The end of the DNA fits TRBJ2-7 better, so the J call may be wrong. The CDR3 runs 14 residues. In germline, CDR1 is LNHNV, CDR2 YYDKDF (reference sequence). The CDR3 DNA is TGTGCCACCAGCCCCGAGGGGGTGGGTTACGAGCAGTACTTC. Protein sequence: CATSPEGVGYEQYF.

The V gene is TRBV7-9, the J gene TRBJ2-1, with D maybe TRBD2 (6 bases). CDR3 size: 13 residues. CDR1 and CDR2 from the germline V gene are SEHNR and FQNEAQ (reference sequence). V lost 5 bases and J lost 6, with 11 bases in between. The CDR3 region is CASSTGLANEQFF. The CDR3, as DNA: TGTGCCAGCAGCACGGGACTGGCCAATGAGCAGTTCTTC.

The chain combines TRBV5-1 with TRBJ2-7; the D is unclear. The CDR3 consists of 15 residues. The germline V gene encodes CDR1 SGHRS and CDR2 YFSETQ. V lost 3 bases and J 0 bases, leaving 13 bases between the germline ends. The CDR3 region has the DNA TGCGCCAGCAGCTCTGGCGCAGGCTACTCCTACGAGCAGTACTTC. Translation: CASSSGAGYSYEQYF. The full variable domain, its missing parts supplied by reference TRBV5-1 and TRBJ2-7, is KAGVTQTPRYLIKTRGQQVTLSCSPISGHRSVSWYQQTPGQGLQFLFEYFSETQRNKGNFPGRFSGRQFSNSRSEMNVSTLELGDSALYLCASSSGAGYSYEQYFGPGTRLTVT.

This clone came up many times. Other nucleotide sequences from this sample produce the same CDR3. The chain is built from TRBV29-1 and TRBJ2-5; the D call may be TRBD1 or TRBD2 (6 bases each). CDR1 and CDR2 from the germline V gene are SQVTM and ANQGSEA. The V end lost 2 bases, the J end lost 5 bases, and 9 bases lay between the germline ends. There are 12 residues in the CDR3. CDR3 nucleotide sequence: TGCAGCGTTGAACAGGGGAGGGAGACCCAGTACTTC. It encodes CSVEQGRETQYF.

This clone was counted between two and nine times. V usage is TRBV30 and J usage is TRBJ1-2; tentative D call: TRBD1 (6 bases). The CDR3 covers 11 residues. Trimming removed 3 bases at V and 8 bases at J, with 10 bases between. The germline V gene has CDR1 GTSNPN and CDR2 SVGIG (reference sequence). CDR3 protein: CAWRLGAGYTF. CDR3 DNA: TGTGCCTGGAGGCTGGGGGCCGGCTACACCTTC. The whole variable domain, filled in from reference TRBV30 and TRBJ1-2, reads SQTIHQWPATLVQPVGSPLSLECTVEGTSNPNLYWYRQAAGRGLQLLFYSVGIGQISSEVPQNLSASRPQDRQFILSSKKLLLSDSGFYLCAWRLGAGYTFGSGTRLTVV.

Only a few counts were recorded for this clone. The V and J genes are TRBV14 and TRBJ2-3; 9 bases fit TRBD2. This CDR3 region has 17 residues. CDR1 and CDR2 from the germline V gene are SGHDN and FVKESK. V lost 1 base to trimming and J lost 3 bases; unmatched junction nucleotides: 8. The CDR3 bases are TGTGCCAGCAGCCAAGCGATGACTAGCGGTCCGACAGATACGCAGTATTTT. Its translation is CASSQAMTSGPTDTQYF.

J is TRBJ2-4 and V is TRBV6-5; 7 bases fit TRBD2. CDR1 and CDR2 (germline): MNHEY, SVGAGI. The CDR3 length is 15 residues. The V segment lost 6 bases and the J segment 4 bases; nucleotides outside the gene matches: 9. The CDR3 protein is CASRAISGNKNIQYF. CDR3 coding DNA: TGTGCCAGCAGGGCGATCAGCGGGAATAAAAACATTCAGTACTTC.